This passage covers 14 T cell receptor beta chains from one sample sequenced in a study of Ad26.COV2.S vaccination and SARS-CoV-2 variants. Sequencing was performed with immunoSEQ multiplex PCR; in TCRdb, only in-frame clones are kept and a portion is missing. The sample lists 430,000 or so clones; 80% to 95% were seen once. Treatment: some 20 received Ad26.COV2.S at low or high dose, single or two shots; roughly 5 received placebo; per-sample allocation not given. Sampling took place 63 days after the first vaccine or placebo injection. Sequencing was performed on peripheral blood, taken in a trial of Ad26.COV2.S vaccine versus placebo. The receptors shown here come from a person aged 18-65 years who received the Ad26.COV2.S COVID-19 vaccine or a placebo.

The chain uses TRBV6-5 and TRBJ1-1; TRBD1 might be the D (5 bases). Trimming stripped 3 bases from V and 6 bases from J, with 14 bases between. Germline CDR1 is MNHEY and CDR2 is SVGAGI. The CDR3 loop spans 14 amino acids. The CDR3 DNA is TGTGCCAGCAGTTATGTACGGACGGGGGCTGAAGCTTTCTTT. Its protein product is CASSYVRTGAEAFF.

Regarding this clone: The junction shows a germline mismatch at one end, possibly a read error. The chain joins TRBV7-7 to TRBJ2-1; 9 positions agree with TRBD2. In germline, CDR1 is SSHAT, CDR2 FNYEAQ (reference sequence). The CDR3 loop spans 16 amino acids. The CDR3 protein is CASSLGLAGRGNEQFF. The CDR3, as DNA: TGTGCTAGCAGCTTAGGTCTAGCGGGAAGGGGCAATGAGCAGTTCTTC.

This chain joins TRBV5-6 and TRBJ2-5; D may correspond to TRBD1 or TRBD2 (5 bases each). V was pared by 5 bases and J by 2 bases, with 13 bases between. The CDR3 totals 14 residues. Germline V gene sequence: CDR1 SGHDT, CDR2 YYEEEE. The CDR3 sequence is CASRGTGFQETQYF. CDR3 in DNA: TGTGCCAGCAGAGGGACCGGGTTTCAAGAGACCCAGTACTTC.

The rearrangement links TRBV11-2 to TRBJ2-7, with D possibly matching TRBD2 (7 bases). The CDR3 loop spans 14 amino acids. V shed 6 bases and J shed 1 base, with 13 bases lying between them. CDR1 SGHAT and CDR2 FQNNGV come from the germline V gene. CDR3 in amino acids: CASSQGRGSYEQYF. CDR3 sequence (DNA): TGTGCCAGCAGTCAAGGGAGGGGGTCCTACGAGCAGTACTTC.

The chain joins TRBV5-1 to TRBJ2-4; 8 bases match TRBD1. CDR3 length equals 14 residues. V dropped 2 bases and J dropped 8; count of bases not matched to a gene: 6. Germline V gene data show CDR1 as SGHRS and CDR2 as YFSETQ. The CDR3: CASSFGGQADIQYF. DNA of the CDR3: TGCGCCAGCAGCTTTGGGGGACAGGCCGACATTCAGTACTTC.

V gene TRBV2 combines with J gene TRBJ2-3; D ambiguous. Germline V lookup: CDR1 SNHLY, CDR2 FYNNEI. V was cut by 8 bases and J by 6 bases, with 15 bases left in between. This CDR3 is 13 amino acids long. The DNA for the CDR3 is TGTGCCAGCTCCCCCATGAGAATGGATACGCAGTATTTT. Protein sequence: CASSPMRMDTQYF. The variable domain in full, with the rest retrieved from reference TRBV2 and TRBJ2-3, is EPEVTQTPSHQVTQMGQEVILRCVPISNHLYFYWYRQILGQKVEFLVSFYNNEISEKSEIFDDQFSVERPDGSNFTLKIRSTKLEDSAMYFCASSPMRMDTQYFGPGTRLTVL.

This clone was found a few times. J is TRBJ2-7 and V is TRBV28; D unclear. CDR1 MDHEN and CDR2 SYDVKM come from the germline V gene. This CDR3 has 14 residues. V dropped 3 bases and J dropped 2 bases, with 11 bases sitting between them. The CDR3 loop is CASSFSMGPYEQYF. CDR3 DNA: TGTGCCAGCAGTTTTTCTATGGGCCCCTACGAGCAGTACTTC. The complete variable domain, with remaining parts taken from reference TRBV28 and TRBJ2-7, reads DVKVTQSSRYLVKRTGEKVFLECVQDMDHENMFWYRQDPGLGLRLIYFSYDVKMKEKGDIPEGYSVSREKKERFSLILESASTNQTSMYLCASSFSMGPYEQYFGPGTRLTVT.

The chain couples TRBV10-1 to TRBJ2-3; D gene ambiguous. This CDR3 comprises 14 residues. The germline CDR1 and CDR2 sequences are WNHNN and SYGVQD (reference sequence). Trimming pared 2 bases from V and 0 bases from J, leaving 6 bases between. The CDR3 region has the DNA TGCGCCAGCAGTGAGGGCAGGAGCACAGATACGCAGTATTTT. The encoded protein is CASSEGRSTDTQYF.

The chain joins TRBV3-1 (or the pseudogene TRBV3-2) to TRBJ2-6; perhaps TRBD2 as D (5 bases). V was clipped by 4 bases and J by 0 bases, with 16 bases between them. This CDR3 comprises 18 residues. The V gene's germline CDR1 is LGHDT and CDR2 YNNKEL (reference sequence). The CDR3 protein is CASSRLVARSSGANVLTF. Written as DNA, the CDR3 is TGTGCCAGCAGCCGCTTAGTAGCGCGGAGCTCTGGGGCCAACGTCCTGACTTTC.

The chain joins TRBV9 to TRBJ2-5; D is ambiguous. The germline V and J ends were trimmed by 2 bases and 3 bases, with 14 bases remaining between them. The germline V gene has CDR1 SGDLS and CDR2 YYNGEE. This CDR3 spans 15 amino acids. DNA for the CDR3: TGTGCCAGCAGCGTTTCGATCAATTTGGAAGAGACCCAGTACTTC. This codes for CASSVSINLEETQYF.

The chain carries TRBV6-1 and TRBJ2-1, with D maybe TRBD2 (5 bases). Trimming took off 3 bases at V and 10 bases at J, with 16 bases between the two ends. The CDR3 has 14 residues. Germline-derived CDR1 and CDR2 are MNHNS and SASEGT. CDR3 in DNA: TGTGCCAGCAGTGATCTTACTAGGAGCAGCGAGCAGTTCTTC. Translated, it gives CASSDLTRSSEQFF.

The CDR3 nucleotides are TGTGCCAGCAGCTTAGAAGGGAGTGGCTACACCTTC. It yields the protein CASSLEGSGYTF. V is TRBV13 and J is TRBJ1-2, with D hard to call. Trimming cost V 1 base and J 7 bases, with 7 bases left between them. CDR1 is PRHDT and CDR2 is FYEKMQ in the germline V gene (reference sequence). The CDR3 sequence is 12 residues long.

V is TRBV27 and J is TRBJ2-7, with a tentative D call TRBD2 (5 bases). Germline V gene data show CDR1 as MNHEY and CDR2 as SMNVEV (reference sequence). This CDR3 has 14 residues. V dropped 0 bases and J dropped 1 base, with 7 bases sitting between them. CDR3 protein: CASSLSGESYEQYF. Here the CDR3 DNA reads TGTGCCAGCAGTTTATCTGGGGAGTCCTACGAGCAGTACTTC.

This CDR3 reads CASSDPFDARTLNHNYGYTF. DNA of the CDR3: TGCGCCAGCAGTGACCCCTTTGATGCCCGGACACTTAACCATAACTATGGCTACACCTTC. The genes are TRBV10-2 and TRBJ1-2; weak D call: TRBD1 (5 bases). CDR1 and CDR2 (germline): WSHSY, SAAADI. The CDR3 runs to 20 residues. With 3 bases removed from V and 1 base from J, the gap between germline ends came to 27 bases.